Below, 27 T cell receptor beta chains from the same sample are listed, as sequenced in a study of blood T cell repertoires in COVID-19. The protocol was immunoSEQ multiplex PCR, while the TCRdb copy is restricted to in-frame clones and leaves out a portion. This table has about 86,000 clones, around 86% appearing once. Sequenced material: peripheral blood. These receptors were taken from a human donor in a cohort sampled during active COVID-19.

In regard to this clone: One junction end does not reproduce the germline sequence, and a read error may be involved. This chain uses TRBV7-7 with TRBJ2-2, with a possible D match to TRBD1 (6 bases). The germline gives CDR1 SSHAT, CDR2 FNYEAQ (reference sequence). CDR3 length: 14 amino acids. The chain's CDR3 is CASSSPGQTGELFF. CDR3 coding DNA: TGTGCTAGCAGCTCCCCAGGACAGACCGGGGAGCTGTTTTTT.

V gene TRBV28 combines with J gene TRBJ2-7; 13 nucleotides line up with TRBD2. The CDR3 has 15 residues. Germline loops: CDR1 MDHEN, CDR2 SYDVKM. With 6 bases clipped from V and 7 bases from J, the junction kept 9 bases outside the gene matches. The DNA for the CDR3 is TGTGCCAGCAGGGCACTAGCGGGAGGGCCGGAAGAGCAGTACTTC. As protein: CASRALAGGPEEQYF.

This clone was observed a few times. The chain joins TRBV9 to TRBJ2-1, with D unclear. Germline V CDR1 and CDR2: SGDLS, YYNGEE. The V end was cut by 4 bases, the J end by 0 bases, with 14 bases between. This CDR3 has 16 residues. The CDR3, as DNA: TGTGCCAGCAGCCCGTCCCAAACTCACTCCTACAATGAGCAGTTCTTC. Protein product: CASSPSQTHSYNEQFF.

The J gene is TRBJ2-2, the V gene TRBV7-3; perhaps TRBD2 as D (6 bases). From germline, CDR1 is SGHTA and CDR2 FQGTGA. Trimming took 6 bases from V and 7 from J, leaving 18 bases between them. The length of the CDR3 is 15 residues. The CDR3 region is CASRASGLLVGELFF. The CDR3 DNA reads as TGTGCCAGCAGAGCCTCGGGACTTCTCGTCGGGGAGCTGTTTTTT.

The chain couples TRBV3-1 (or the pseudogene TRBV3-2) to TRBJ2-2; the match to TRBD1 covers 12 bases. The CDR3 length is 14 residues. The germline gives CDR1 LGHDT, CDR2 YNNKEL (reference sequence). With V trimmed by 5 bases and J by 11 bases, 6 bases remained unmatched. The chain's CDR3 is CASSGRDRGRELFF. The CDR3 DNA sequence: TGTGCCAGCAGCGGCCGGGACAGGGGGCGCGAGCTGTTTTTT.

V gene TRBV9 combines with J gene TRBJ2-3; perhaps TRBD1 as D (6 bases). CDR3 length equals 14 residues. The V gene's germline CDR1 is SGDLS and CDR2 YYNGEE. V lost 3 bases and J 5 bases, leaving 13 bases between the germline ends. The chain's CDR3 is CASSEGDWGDTQYF. In nucleotides, the CDR3 is TGTGCCAGCAGCGAGGGGGATTGGGGAGATACGCAGTATTTT.

The V gene is TRBV11-2, the J gene TRBJ2-5, with TRBD1 identical over 9 bases. The CDR3 is 17 amino acids. Germline V gene lookup returns CDR1 SGHAT and CDR2 FQNNGV. With V trimmed by 1 base and J by 2 bases, 8 bases remained unmatched. The DNA for the CDR3 is TGTGCCAGCAGCTTAGGGGGGGGGACAGGGACGCAAGAGACCCAGTACTTC. This encodes CASSLGGGTGTQETQYF.

The chain employs TRBV28 and TRBJ2-5; D gene ambiguous. The V gene lost 6 bases and the J gene lost 5 bases, with 22 bases spanning the gap. Germline V gene sequence: CDR1 MDHEN, CDR2 SYDVKM. There are 16 residues in the CDR3. CDR3 sequence: CASRDAVFIGSETQYF. CDR3 DNA sequence: TGTGCCAGCAGAGACGCAGTTTTCATAGGTAGCGAGACCCAGTACTTC.

V usage is TRBV28 and J usage is TRBJ1-6, with D maybe TRBD1 (6 bases). V lost 2 bases and J lost 11, with 13 bases in between. CDR3 length: 14 residues. Germline CDR1 is MDHEN and CDR2 is SYDVKM. The CDR3 coding sequence is TGTGCCAGCAGTTTAGGGGACAACTGGACACCCCTCCACTTT. Its translation: CASSLGDNWTPLHF. The whole variable domain, filled in from reference TRBV28 and TRBJ1-6, reads DVKVTQSSRYLVKRTGEKVFLECVQDMDHENMFWYRQDPGLGLRLIYFSYDVKMKEKGDIPEGYSVSREKKERFSLILESASTNQTSMYLCASSLGDNWTPLHFGNGTRLTVT.

In this sample, this clone turned up a few times. The rearrangement links TRBV28 to TRBJ2-5; 9 nucleotides match TRBD2. With 1 base clipped from V and 1 base from J, the junction kept 4 bases outside the gene matches. The germline CDR1 and CDR2 sequences are MDHEN and SYDVKM. CDR3 length: 16 residues. The chain's CDR3 is CASSLSPSGVQETQYF. In DNA, the CDR3 is TGTGCCAGCAGTTTATCCCCTAGCGGGGTCCAAGAGACCCAGTACTTC. The whole variable domain, remainder taken from reference TRBV28 and TRBJ2-5, is DVKVTQSSRYLVKRTGEKVFLECVQDMDHENMFWYRQDPGLGLRLIYFSYDVKMKEKGDIPEGYSVSREKKERFSLILESASTNQTSMYLCASSLSPSGVQETQYFGPGTRLLVL.

The chain recombines TRBV18 with TRBJ1-6; possibly TRBD1 for D (5 bases). Germline loops: CDR1 KGHSH, CDR2 LQKENI. There are 14 residues in the CDR3. V gave up 4 bases and J gave up 8 bases, with 12 bases separating them. CDR3 region: CASSQTDQDSPLHF. The CDR3 coding sequence is TGTGCCAGCTCACAGACAGACCAGGATTCACCCCTCCACTTT. The full variable domain, rest sourced from reference TRBV18 and TRBJ1-6, is NAGVMQNPRHLVRRRGQEARLRCSPMKGHSHVYWYRQLPEEGLKFMVYLQKENIIDESGMPKERFSAEFPKEGPSILRIQQVVRGDSAAYFCASSQTDQDSPLHFGNGTRLTVT.

This chain joins TRBV27 and TRBJ2-5, with 9 bases identical to TRBD2. V lost 2 bases, J lost 2 bases, and 3 bases stayed unmatched. This CDR3 has 15 residues. Germline-derived CDR1 and CDR2 are MNHEY and SMNVEV (reference sequence). The CDR3 reads CASSLLAGPQETQYF. The CDR3 DNA follows: TGTGCCAGCAGTTTACTAGCGGGACCGCAAGAGACCCAGTACTTC.

The chain joins TRBV14 to TRBJ2-1; 12 positions agree with TRBD2. V was clipped by 0 bases and J by 12 bases; unmatched bases: 9. Germline CDR1 SGHDN, CDR2 FVKESK. This CDR3 has 16 residues. The CDR3 sequence is CASSQEAGLAGPGQFF. The CDR3, as DNA: TGTGCCAGCAGCCAAGAAGCGGGACTAGCGGGCCCGGGGCAGTTCTTC.

Worth noting for this clone: The sample contains more than one DNA sequence encoding this CDR3. CDR3 protein: CASSYTEETQYF. The DNA of the CDR3 is TGTGCCAGCAGTTACACCGAGGAGACCCAGTACTTC. The J gene is TRBJ2-5, the V gene TRBV6-2 or TRBV6-3; no reliable D call. Germline V gene lookup returns CDR1 MNHEY and CDR2 SVGEGT. The CDR3 has 12 residues. V was trimmed by 2 bases and J by 5 bases, leaving 6 bases between them.

The rearrangement joins TRBV7-9 to TRBJ1-1, with 7 nucleotides matching TRBD1. Germline V lookup: CDR1 SEHNR, CDR2 FQNEAQ (reference sequence). V gave up 7 bases and J gave up 4 bases; unmatched junction bases: 6. This CDR3 region has 13 residues. DNA of the CDR3: TGTGCCAGCAATAGAGGGGGCGGCACTGAAGCTTTCTTT. Translated, it gives CASNRGGGTEAFF. The entire variable domain, with the rest obtained from reference TRBV7-9 and TRBJ1-1, is as follows: DTGVSQNPRHKITKRGQNVTFRCDPISEHNRLYWYRQTLGQGPEFLTYFQNEAQLEKSRLLSDRFSAERPKGSFSTLEIQRTEQGDSAMYLCASNRGGGTEAFFGQGTRLTVV.

The chain links TRBV6-5 to TRBJ1-1, with 7 bases lining up with TRBD1. CDR3 size: 16 residues. Germline CDR1 is MNHEY and CDR2 is SVGAGI. V lost 2 bases and J lost 0; bases outside the gene matches: 6. The CDR3 is CASSYKGARLNTEAFF. CDR3 sequence (DNA): TGTGCCAGCAGTTACAAGGGGGCGAGGTTGAACACTGAAGCTTTCTTT.

The genes are TRBV6-5 and TRBJ2-7; D gene ambiguous. The CDR3 runs 13 residues. Germline values: CDR1 MNHEY, CDR2 SVGAGI. V lost 5 bases, J lost 1 base, and 9 bases lay in between. The CDR3 DNA sequence: TGTGCCAGCAGTATGGGCCCATCCTACGAGCAGTACTTC. It is translated as CASSMGPSYEQYF.

In nucleotides, the CDR3 is TGTGCCAGCAGCCAAACAGGGTTCGGCTACACCTTC. Protein product: CASSQTGFGYTF. The rearrangement uses TRBV7-2 and TRBJ1-2; a weak D match, TRBD1 (6 bases). The germline V and J ends were trimmed by 5 bases and 8 bases, with 12 bases remaining between them. Germline V gene data show CDR1 as SGHTA and CDR2 as FQGNSA. The CDR3 runs to 12 residues.

In this sample, this clone turned up a few times. The rearrangement joins TRBV7-6 to TRBJ2-3, with D possibly being TRBD2 (7 bases). CDR1 and CDR2 (germline): SGHVS, FNYEAQ. Between the trimmed V and J ends, which lost 2 bases and 3 bases, there was a span of 9 bases. This CDR3 contains 14 residues. CDR3 DNA sequence: TGTGCCAGCAGCTTACGGGGGGCTACAGATACGCAGTATTTT. It codes for CASSLRGATDTQYF.

This clone was detected only a few times. This chain connects TRBV10-1 to TRBJ1-3; the D gene is possibly TRBD1 (5 bases). CDR1 and CDR2 from the germline V gene are WNHNN and SYGVQD (reference sequence). CDR3 length: 17 amino acids. Trimming stripped 0 bases from V and 0 bases from J, with 12 bases between. CDR3 sequence: CASSESMTESSGNTIYF. The DNA of the CDR3 is TGCGCCAGCAGTGAGTCAATGACAGAATCCTCTGGAAACACCATATATTTT.

This chain joins TRBV29-1 and TRBJ2-7; 10 bases are a match to TRBD1. V gave up 6 bases and J gave up 2 bases; unmatched junction bases: 4. CDR3 length equals 13 residues. Germline V gives CDR1 SQVTM, CDR2 ANQGSEA. CDR3: CSVSDRGPYEQYF. DNA for the CDR3: TGCAGCGTATCAGACAGGGGGCCCTACGAGCAGTACTTC.

This chain links TRBV7-3 with TRBJ2-3; possible D gene TRBD2, 5 bases. Per germline, CDR1 SGHTA and CDR2 FQGTGA. This CDR3 comprises 15 residues. V was clipped by 0 bases and J by 5 bases, with 12 bases between them. For the CDR3, the DNA is TGTGCCAGCAGCTTAACGAGGACTCAAGGAGATACGCAGTATTTT. Protein sequence: CASSLTRTQGDTQYF. The entire variable domain, with the rest obtained from reference TRBV7-3 and TRBJ2-3, is as follows: GAGVSQTPSNKVTEKGKYVELRCDPISGHTALYWYRQSLGQGPEFLIYFQGTGAADDSGLPNDRFFAVRPEGSVSTLKIQRTERGDSAVYLCASSLTRTQGDTQYFGPGTRLTVL.

This chain joins TRBV12-3 or TRBV12-4 and TRBJ2-5; unclear D gene. This CDR3 region has 13 residues. V lost 2 bases, J lost 1 base, and 5 bases lay in between. CDR3 in amino acids: CASSLPTQETQYF. The DNA for the CDR3 is TGTGCCAGCAGTTTACCTACCCAAGAGACCCAGTACTTC.

This clone was recorded once. The chain combines TRBV4-1 with TRBJ2-1; TRBD2 matches at 10 bases. The J segment lost 9 bases and the V segment lost 7 bases, leaving 9 bases of the junction unmatched. This CDR3 has 14 amino acids. From germline, CDR1 is MGHRA and CDR2 YSYEKL. CDR3 sequence: CASTLAGEVREQFF. The CDR3 region has the DNA TGCGCCAGCACCCTAGCGGGAGAGGTGCGTGAGCAGTTCTTC.

For the CDR3, the DNA is TGTGCCACCAGCAGAGATAAAGGAGGCGAGACCCAGTACTTC. This gives the protein CATSRDKGGETQYF. The gene calls are TRBV15 and TRBJ2-5; D is possibly TRBD2 (5 bases). V lost 0 bases to trimming and J lost 5 bases, with 10 bases between them. CDR3 length: 14 amino acids. Germline V gene sequence: CDR1 LNHNV, CDR2 YYDKDF (reference sequence).

This chain joins TRBV5-1 and TRBJ2-5; tentative D call: TRBD2 (7 bases). The CDR3 extends over 18 amino acids. V was cut by 4 bases and J by 2 bases, with 24 bases left in between. Germline values: CDR1 SGHRS, CDR2 YFSETQ. CDR3 sequence: CASSPRGGSAVWQETQYF. DNA of the CDR3: TGCGCCAGCAGCCCCAGGGGCGGGAGTGCTGTGTGGCAAGAGACCCAGTACTTC.

The chain combines TRBV7-9 with TRBJ1-1, with a weak D call TRBD1 (5 bases). Germline assignment: CDR1 SEHNR and CDR2 FQNEAQ (reference sequence). This CDR3 has 13 residues. V was cut by 6 bases and J by 4 bases, with 12 bases left in between. The CDR3 region is CASRPGGGTEAFF. The CDR3 DNA is TGTGCCAGCAGGCCGGGGGGAGGCACTGAAGCTTTCTTT.